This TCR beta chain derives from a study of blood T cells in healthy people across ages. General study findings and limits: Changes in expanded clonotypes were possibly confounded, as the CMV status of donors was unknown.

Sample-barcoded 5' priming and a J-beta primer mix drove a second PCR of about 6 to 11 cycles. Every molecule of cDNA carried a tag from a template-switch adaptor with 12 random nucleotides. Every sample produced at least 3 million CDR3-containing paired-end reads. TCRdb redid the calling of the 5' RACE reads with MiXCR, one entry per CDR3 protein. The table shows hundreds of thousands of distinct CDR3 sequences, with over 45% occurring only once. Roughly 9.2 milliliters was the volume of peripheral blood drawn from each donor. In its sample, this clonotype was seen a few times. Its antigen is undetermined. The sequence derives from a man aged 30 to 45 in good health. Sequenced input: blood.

The CDR3 DNA is TGTGCCAGCAGCTTAGCGGGACAGGGCTCTGGCTACACCTTC. Its translation is CASSLAGQGSGYTF. This chain joins TRBV7-9 and TRBJ1-2, with 9 bases aligning to TRBD1. CDR1 is SEHNR, CDR2 FQNEAQ, per germline (reference sequence). V was pared by 0 bases and J by 7 bases, with 3 bases of the junction left unmatched. This CDR3 has 14 amino acids.